This T cell receptor beta chain was obtained from a study of identical twins. General study findings and limits: Interpretation of the results relied on cross-sectional statistical analysis and not on following the same donors. With beta out-of-frame sequences, excess sharing by twins was weaker. Insertions ran lower in abundant cord blood beta clonotypes, though not in memory repertoires. For out-of-frame alpha sequences shared by twins, low generation probability was in excess.

To note about this clonotype: The antigen is not known.

Germline assignment: CDR1 MGHDK and CDR2 SYGVNS. The germline V and J ends were trimmed by 4 bases and 9 bases, with 13 bases remaining between them. The CDR3 runs 13 residues. MiXCR, applied by TCRdb to the 5' RACE reads, yields one record per CDR3 protein. This sample has a few hundred thousand distinct CDR3 sequences; about 8.3% occur once, and the top ten carry 2.5% to 3.5%. The sample was also reused in another study, on yellow fever vaccine responses in identical twins.

This chain connects TRBV25-1 to TRBJ2-1; a weak D match, TRBD1 (6 bases). The sequencing sample was made of CD8+ T cells sorted from blood. This clonotype was sampled from a woman between 18 and 29 years old in good health. The CDR3 here is CASSGPSGAEQFF. The CDR3 region has the DNA TGTGCCAGCAGTGGACCCTCAGGGGCTGAGCAGTTCTTC. Supplemented by reference TRBV25-1 and TRBJ2-1, the full variable domain reads EADIYQTPRYLVIGTGKKITLECSQTMGHDKMYWYQQDPGMELHLIHYSYGVNSTEKGDLSSESTVSRIRTEHFPLTLESARPSHTSQYLCASSGPSGAEQFFGPGTRLTVL.